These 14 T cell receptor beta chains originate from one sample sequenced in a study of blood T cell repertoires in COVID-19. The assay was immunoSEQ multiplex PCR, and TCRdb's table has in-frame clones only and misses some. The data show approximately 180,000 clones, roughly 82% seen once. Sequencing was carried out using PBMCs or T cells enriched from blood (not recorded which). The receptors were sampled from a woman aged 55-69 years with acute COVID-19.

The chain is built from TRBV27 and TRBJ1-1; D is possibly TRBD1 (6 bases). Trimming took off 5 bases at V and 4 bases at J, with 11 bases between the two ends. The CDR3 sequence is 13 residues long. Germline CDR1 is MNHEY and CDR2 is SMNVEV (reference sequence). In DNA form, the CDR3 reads TGTGCCAGCAGTCTTAGGGGGGGCACTGAAGCTTTCTTT. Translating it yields CASSLRGGTEAFF.

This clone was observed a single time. In DNA, the CDR3 is TGTGCTAGTGGTCCCCAACACCGATATAGCAATCAGCCCCAGCATTTT. Translation gives CASGPQHRYSNQPQHF. J is TRBJ1-5 and V is TRBV12-5; D is unclear. Trimming removed 5 bases from V and 0 bases from J, with 14 bases in between. The germline V gene has CDR1 LGHNT and CDR2 FRNRAP. The CDR3 contains 16 residues.

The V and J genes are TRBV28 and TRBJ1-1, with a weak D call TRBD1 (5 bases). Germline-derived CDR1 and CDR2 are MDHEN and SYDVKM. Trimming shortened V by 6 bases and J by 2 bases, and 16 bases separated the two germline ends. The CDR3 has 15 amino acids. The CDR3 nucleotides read TGTGCCAGCAGGATTTTTGACAGCAAAAACACTGAAGCTTTCTTT. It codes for CASRIFDSKNTEAFF.

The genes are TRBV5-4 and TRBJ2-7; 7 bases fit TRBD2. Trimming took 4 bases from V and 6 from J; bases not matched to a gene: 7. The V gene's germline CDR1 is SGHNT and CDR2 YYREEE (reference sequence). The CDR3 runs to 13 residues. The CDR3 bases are TGTGCCAGCAGCGGGGCGGGAGAACTCGAGCAGTACTTC. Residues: CASSGAGELEQYF.

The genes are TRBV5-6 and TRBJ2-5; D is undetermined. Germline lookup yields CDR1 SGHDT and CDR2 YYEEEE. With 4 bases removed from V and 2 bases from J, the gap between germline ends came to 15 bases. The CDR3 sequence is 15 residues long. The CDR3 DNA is TGTGCCAGCAGCCCATCAGGTCGGCAACAAGAGACCCAGTACTTC. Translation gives CASSPSGRQQETQYF.

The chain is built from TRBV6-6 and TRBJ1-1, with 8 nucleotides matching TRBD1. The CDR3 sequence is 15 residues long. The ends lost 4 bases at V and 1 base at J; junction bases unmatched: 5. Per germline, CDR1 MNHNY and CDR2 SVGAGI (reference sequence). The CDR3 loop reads CASSSLGQGNTEAFF. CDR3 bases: TGTGCCAGCAGTTCCTTAGGACAGGGGAACACTGAAGCTTTCTTT.

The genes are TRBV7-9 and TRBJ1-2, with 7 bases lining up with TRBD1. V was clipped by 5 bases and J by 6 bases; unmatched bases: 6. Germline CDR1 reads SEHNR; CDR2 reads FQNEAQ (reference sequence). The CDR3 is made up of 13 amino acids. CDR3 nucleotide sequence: TGTGCCAGCAGCCGAACAGGGGCGGATGGCTACACCTTC. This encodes CASSRTGADGYTF. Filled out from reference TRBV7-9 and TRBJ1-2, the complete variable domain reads DTGVSQNPRHKITKRGQNVTFRCDPISEHNRLYWYRQTLGQGPEFLTYFQNEAQLEKSRLLSDRFSAERPKGSFSTLEIQRTEQGDSAMYLCASSRTGADGYTFGSGTRLTVV.

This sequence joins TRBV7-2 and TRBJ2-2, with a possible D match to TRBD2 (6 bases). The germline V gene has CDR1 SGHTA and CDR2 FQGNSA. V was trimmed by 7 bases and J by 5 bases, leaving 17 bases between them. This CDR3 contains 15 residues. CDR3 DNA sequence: TGTGCCAGCAACCCGGGACTCCCGAGGACCGGGGAGCTGTTTTTT. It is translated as CASNPGLPRTGELFF.

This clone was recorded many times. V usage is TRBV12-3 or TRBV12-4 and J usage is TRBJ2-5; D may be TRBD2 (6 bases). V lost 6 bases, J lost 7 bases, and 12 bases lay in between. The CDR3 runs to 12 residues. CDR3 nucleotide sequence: TGTGCCAGCAGGGAGGGCCTCAGGACCCAGTACTTC. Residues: CASREGLRTQYF.

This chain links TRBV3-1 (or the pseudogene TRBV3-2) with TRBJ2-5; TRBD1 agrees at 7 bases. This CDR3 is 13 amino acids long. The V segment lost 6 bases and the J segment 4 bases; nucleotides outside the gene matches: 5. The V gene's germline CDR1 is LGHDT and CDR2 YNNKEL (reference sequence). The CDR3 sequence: CASRPGGSETQYF. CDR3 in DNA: TGTGCCAGCAGGCCAGGGGGATCAGAGACCCAGTACTTC.

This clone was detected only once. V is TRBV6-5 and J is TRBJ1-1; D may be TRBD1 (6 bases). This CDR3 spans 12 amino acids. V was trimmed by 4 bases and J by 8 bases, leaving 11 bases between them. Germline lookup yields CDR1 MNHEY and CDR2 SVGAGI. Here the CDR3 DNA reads TGTGCCAGCAGTTTCCGGGGGGGCGAAGCTTTCTTT. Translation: CASSFRGGEAFF.

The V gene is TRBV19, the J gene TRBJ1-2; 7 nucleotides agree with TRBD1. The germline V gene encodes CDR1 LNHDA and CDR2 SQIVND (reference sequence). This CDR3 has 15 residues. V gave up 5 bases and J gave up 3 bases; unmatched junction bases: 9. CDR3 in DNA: TGTGCCAGTAGTCACGCGGCAGGGGGTGACTATGGCTACACCTTC. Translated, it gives CASSHAAGGDYGYTF.

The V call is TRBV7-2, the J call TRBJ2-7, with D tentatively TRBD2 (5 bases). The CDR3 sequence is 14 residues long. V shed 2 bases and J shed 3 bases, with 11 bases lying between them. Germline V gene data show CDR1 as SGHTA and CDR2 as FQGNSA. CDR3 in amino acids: CASSLSQAGYEQYF. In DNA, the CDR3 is TGTGCCAGCAGCTTAAGTCAGGCGGGCTACGAGCAGTACTTC.

DNA of the CDR3: TGTGCCAGCAGCCCCTCAGGGGACAACACAGATACGCAGTATTTT. It yields the protein CASSPSGDNTDTQYF. The gene calls are TRBV7-9 and TRBJ2-3; the D gene is possibly TRBD1 (6 bases). There are 15 residues in the CDR3. The V gene's germline CDR1 is SEHNR and CDR2 FQNEAQ (reference sequence). V was trimmed by 5 bases and J by 2 bases, leaving 14 bases between them.